This section outlines one T cell receptor (beta chain) sequence together with its context. This entry is derived from a study of blood T cell repertoires in COVID-19. Study in general: T cells, B-cell-depleted T cells, or PBMCs supplied cDNA or gDNA.

TCRdb's copy holds only in-frame clones and misses some; the assay was immunoSEQ multiplex PCR. The sample contains about 320,000 clones, around 83% of which appear only once. Germline CDR1 reads SQVTM; CDR2 reads ANQGSEA. V trimming: 7 bases; J trimming: 7 bases; junction bases outside the gene matches: 20. The CDR3 is 17 amino acids. The sequenced sample consisted of peripheral blood. The chain employs TRBV29-1 and TRBJ2-7, with 12 positions matching TRBD2. The source is a woman in her fifties or sixties with acute or convalescent COVID-19. CDR3 sequence (DNA): TGCAGCGCCGGGGGGACGACTAGCGGGAGTCGACCGGGTGAGCAGTACTTC. As protein: CSAGGTTSGSRPGEQYF.